One T cell receptor (beta chain) is described in this entry. Its antigen is not identified. The amount of total RNA extracted per sample was at least 5 micrograms. This entry comes from a study of blood T cells in healthy people across ages. Whole-study findings and limits: Diversity estimates drawn from one million T cells were deemed underestimates. TCR beta diversity per million T cells fell roughly linearly with age.

The CDR3 loop spans 16 amino acids. Per the germline V gene, CDR1 is LGHNA and CDR2 is YSLEER. Trimming cost V 3 bases and J 5 bases; bases outside gene matches: 5. For the second PCR, which ran for 7 to 11 cycles, a sample-barcoded 5' primer and a J-beta primer mix were used. TCRdb re-analysed the 5' RACE reads in MiXCR, keeping a single row per CDR3 protein. The top ten clones hold around 18% of a sample with some 710,000 distinct CDR3 sequences, 35% to 50% of them seen once. V gene TRBV4-3 combines with J gene TRBJ2-5, with 14 bases lining up with TRBD2. This receptor was obtained from a man aged 80 or over in good health. The sample taken for sequencing was blood. The CDR3 loop is CASSQGLAGDRETQYF. CDR3 DNA sequence: TGCGCCAGCAGCCAGGGACTAGCGGGGGATAGGGAGACCCAGTACTTC.